A selection of T cell receptor beta chains follows, all from one sample in a study of T-cell reconstitution after alpha-beta-depleted transplantation in children. TCRdb reprocessed the PCR reads via MiXCR and lists one record per CDR3 protein. The sample records hundreds of thousands of distinct CDR3 sequences, 10% to 15% being singletons. The sample in question was PBMCs, mostly from graft donor cells, obtained 360 days after TCRalphabeta/CD19-depleted stem cell transplant. Every receptor here comes from a male patient aged 10 to 17 who had a stem cell transplant for acute myeloid leukemia, so the T cells may come from the graft donor. Each CDR3 is given with its conserved first and last residue. A D gene is named only where the DNA matches it firmly. Size is omitted from some rows. Given values are once, few, many or a class for expanded clones.

CDR3: CASSRRGSLPWANVLTF; DNA: TGTGCCAGCAGCCGCAGGGGGTCCCTCCCCTGGGCCAACGTCCTGACTTTC; V: TRBV7-6; size: -; D: TRBD1; J: TRBJ2-6
CDR3: CASSMYPPRTSYNEQFF; DNA: TGTGCCAGCAGCATGTACCCCCCGAGGACAAGCTACAATGAGCAGTTCTTC; V: TRBV7-3; size: many; D: -; J: TRBJ2-1
CDR3: CASSLDGTGATEAFF; DNA: TGCGCCAGCAGCTTGGACGGGACAGGGGCCACTGAAGCTTTCTTT; V: TRBV5-1; size: -; D: TRBD1; J: TRBJ1-1
CDR3: CASSKGDQETQYF; DNA: TGTGCCAGCTCAAAGGGGGATCAAGAGACCCAGTACTTC; V: TRBV28; size: many; D: -; J: TRBJ2-5
CDR3: CASSLGSSNNEQYF; DNA: TGTGCCAGCAGTTTAGGTAGTTCTAACAACGAGCAGTACTTC; V: TRBV28; size: -; D: -; J: TRBJ2-7
CDR3: CASSQLGSREQFF; DNA: TGTGCCAGCAGCCAACTAGGGAGTAGGGAGCAGTTCTTC; V: TRBV14; size: -; D: -; J: TRBJ2-1
CDR3: CSVVRGRGLNEQFF; DNA: TGCAGCGTTGTAAGGGGCAGGGGGCTCAATGAGCAGTTCTTC; V: TRBV29-1; size: many; D: TRBD1; J: TRBJ2-1
CDR3: CASSLNRRDANNEQFF; DNA: TGTGCCAGCAGCTTGAACCGGCGGGACGCCAACAATGAGCAGTTCTTC; V: TRBV7-8; size: few; D: -; J: TRBJ2-1
CDR3: CSAGLAGVFYEQYF; DNA: TGCAGTGCTGGACTAGCGGGAGTTTTCTACGAGCAGTACTTC; V: TRBV20-1; size: many; D: TRBD2; J: TRBJ2-7
CDR3: CASSSGLAGGTDTQYF; DNA: TGTGCCAGCAGTTCGGGACTAGCGGGAGGAACGGATACGCAGTATTTT; V: TRBV12-3/TRBV12-4; size: many; D: TRBD2; J: TRBJ2-3
CDR3: CSVPTILAGVSEQFF; DNA: TGCAGCGTCCCGACTATACTAGCGGGAGTAAGTGAGCAGTTCTTC; V: TRBV29-1; size: few; D: TRBD2; J: TRBJ2-1
CDR3: CASSWGSRTNQPQHF; DNA: TGTGCCAGCAGCTGGGGGAGCCGGACCAATCAGCCCCAGCATTTT; V: TRBV7-2; size: -; D: -; J: TRBJ1-5
CDR3: CSRGGLADTDTQYF; DNA: TGCAGCAGAGGCGGACTAGCGGACACAGATACGCAGTATTTT; V: TRBV20-1; size: few; D: TRBD2; J: TRBJ2-3
CDR3: CASSFYLAGVSGELFF; DNA: TGTGCCAGCAGCTTCTACCTAGCGGGAGTTAGCGGGGAGCTGTTTTTT; V: TRBV7-8; size: many; D: TRBD2; J: TRBJ2-2
CDR3: CASSQTLAERNYGYTF; DNA: TGTGCCAGCAGCCAAACCCTCGCGGAGCGTAACTATGGCTACACCTTC; V: TRBV4-2; size: few; D: -; J: TRBJ1-2
CDR3: CASKLGTADYEQYF; DNA: TGTGCCAGCAAACTCGGGACAGCTGACTACGAGCAGTACTTC; V: TRBV27; size: -; D: TRBD1; J: TRBJ2-7
CDR3: CASSPRSGRSYNEQFF; DNA: TGTGCCAGCTCACCCCGTAGCGGGAGGTCCTACAATGAGCAGTTCTTC; V: TRBV18; size: many; D: TRBD2; J: TRBJ2-1
CDR3: CASSFVGAGLAGEETQYF; DNA: TGTGCCAGCAGCTTCGTCGGCGCCGGACTAGCGGGAGAAGAGACCCAGTACTTC; V: TRBV5-5; size: -; D: TRBD2; J: TRBJ2-5
CDR3: CASSVADSYEQYF; DNA: TGTGCCAGCAGCGTGGCAGACTCCTACGAGCAGTACTTC; V: TRBV9; size: -; D: -; J: TRBJ2-7
CDR3: CSARALALSHTQYF; DNA: TGCAGTGCTAGAGCACTAGCTTTGAGCCATACGCAGTATTTT; V: TRBV20-1; size: many; D: -; J: TRBJ2-3
CDR3: CAISDPGARETQYF; DNA: TGTGCCATCAGTGACCCGGGGGCCCGAGAGACCCAGTACTTC; V: TRBV10-3; size: many; D: -; J: TRBJ2-5
CDR3: CASSGTRGLNTGELFF; DNA: TGCGCCAGCAGTGGAACCCGGGGGCTAAACACCGGGGAGCTGTTTTTT; V: TRBV10-2; size: -; D: -; J: TRBJ2-2
CDR3: CSGGSNAEAFF; DNA: TGCAGCGGTGGGTCGAATGCTGAAGCTTTCTTT; V: TRBV29-1; size: -; D: -; J: TRBJ1-1
CDR3: CASGGSPVSYYEQYF; DNA: TGTGCCAGCGGAGGGTCCCCGGTTAGCTACTACGAGCAGTACTTC; V: TRBV6-1; size: many; D: -; J: TRBJ2-7
CDR3: CSVATSGRSEQYF; DNA: TGCAGCGTTGCCACTAGCGGGAGGTCCGAGCAGTACTTC; V: TRBV29-1; size: many; D: TRBD2; J: TRBJ2-7
CDR3: CSARDLRGVQGAPATNEKLFF; DNA: TGCAGTGCTAGAGATCTCAGGGGGGTGCAGGGGGCGCCAGCAACTAATGAAAAACTGTTTTTT; V: TRBV20-1; size: few; D: TRBD1; J: TRBJ1-4
CDR3: CASSNWRHLEAFF; DNA: TGTGCCAGCTCAAACTGGAGGCACCTCGAAGCTTTCTTT; V: TRBV18; size: -; D: -; J: TRBJ1-1
CDR3: CASSSPQVGEQYF; DNA: TGTGCCAGCAGTTCACCCCAGGTTGGCGAGCAGTACTTC; V: TRBV7-2; size: few; D: -; J: TRBJ2-7
CDR3: CAIPTGNDYEQYF; DNA: TGTGCCATCCCGACAGGGAATGACTACGAGCAGTACTTC; V: TRBV2; size: few; D: TRBD1; J: TRBJ2-7
CDR3: CASSYLGGGVGEQFF; DNA: TGTGCCAGCAGTTACTTAGGGGGAGGGGTCGGTGAGCAGTTCTTC; V: TRBV7-9; size: -; D: -; J: TRBJ2-1
CDR3: CASDKAGTGTRSGELFF; DNA: TGCGCCAGCGATAAAGCTGGGACAGGCACTCGGAGCGGGGAGCTGTTTTTT; V: TRBV5-1; size: -; D: TRBD1; J: TRBJ2-2
CDR3: CASSWGPTGELFF; DNA: TGTGCCAGCAGCTGGGGGCCGACCGGGGAGCTGTTTTTT; V: TRBV11-3; size: -; D: -; J: TRBJ2-2
CDR3: CARGPGLRCPSSYEQYF; DNA: TGTGCCAGGGGCCCCGGGCTCCGCTGCCCGAGCTCCTACGAGCAGTACTTC; V: TRBV28; size: -; D: -; J: TRBJ2-7
CDR3: CASSLVGQGPYEQYF; DNA: TGTGCCAGCAGCTTAGTCGGTCAGGGGCCCTACGAGCAGTACTTC; V: TRBV13; size: -; D: -; J: TRBJ2-7
CDR3: CSARDHGGRAEDEQFF; DNA: TGCAGTGCTAGAGATCATGGCGGGAGGGCCGAGGATGAGCAGTTCTTC; V: TRBV20-1; size: -; D: TRBD2; J: TRBJ2-1
CDR3: CASSPKRILGSYNEQFF; DNA: TGTGCCAGCAGTCCCAAACGGATCTTGGGCTCCTACAATGAGCAGTTCTTC; V: TRBV12-3/TRBV12-4; size: many; D: -; J: TRBJ2-1
CDR3: CASSQESRGRVSTGELFF; DNA: TGTGCCAGCAGCCAAGAGTCCCGCGGGAGGGTGAGCACCGGGGAGCTGTTTTTT; V: TRBV3-1; size: many; D: TRBD2; J: TRBJ2-2
CDR3: CASSRPSGDYNEQFF; DNA: TGTGCCAGCAGCCGACCTAGCGGGGACTACAATGAGCAGTTCTTC; V: TRBV6-2/TRBV6-3; size: few; D: TRBD2; J: TRBJ2-1
CDR3: CASSHGTSAATQYF; DNA: TGTGCCAGCAGCCACGGGACTAGCGCGGCTACGCAGTATTTT; V: TRBV7-6; size: few; D: TRBD2; J: TRBJ2-3
CDR3: CSARDNKGPYEQYF; DNA: TGCAGTGCTAGAGATAACAAGGGTCCCTACGAGCAGTACTTC; V: TRBV20-1; size: few; D: -; J: TRBJ2-7
CDR3: CASSQINIAGEFYNEQFF; DNA: TGCGCCAGCAGCCAAATTAATATAGCGGGAGAGTTTTACAATGAGCAGTTCTTC; V: TRBV4-3; size: few; D: TRBD2; J: TRBJ2-1